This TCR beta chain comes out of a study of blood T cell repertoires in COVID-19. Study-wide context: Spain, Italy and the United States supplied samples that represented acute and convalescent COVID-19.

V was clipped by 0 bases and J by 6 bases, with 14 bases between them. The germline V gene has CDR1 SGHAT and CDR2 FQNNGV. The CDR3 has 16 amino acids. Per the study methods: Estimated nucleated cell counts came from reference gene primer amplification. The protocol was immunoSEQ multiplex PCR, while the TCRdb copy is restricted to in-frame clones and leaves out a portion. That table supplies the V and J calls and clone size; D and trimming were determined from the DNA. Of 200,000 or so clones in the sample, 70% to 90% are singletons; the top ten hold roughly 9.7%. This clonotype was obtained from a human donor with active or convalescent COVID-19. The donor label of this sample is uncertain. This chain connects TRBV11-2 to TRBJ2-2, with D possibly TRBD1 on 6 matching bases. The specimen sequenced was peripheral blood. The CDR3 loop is CASSLDSGVIAGELFF. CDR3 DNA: TGTGCCAGCAGCTTAGATTCAGGGGTAATCGCCGGGGAGCTGTTTTTT.